This T cell receptor (beta chain) stems from a study of siplizumab effects on memory and regulatory T cells. The study, taken as a whole, reports: Roughly 75-96% of dividing CD4+ or CD8+ clones were without an attributable naive or memory phenotype.

The CDR3 extends over 12 amino acids. Germline assignment: CDR1 MNHEY and CDR2 SVGAGI. Trimming stripped 5 bases from V and 5 bases from J, with 9 bases between. Points on this clone: The antigen remains undetermined.

This table comes from immunoSEQ multiplex PCR, and its TCRdb copy is limited to in-frame clones, with some not included. The data contain roughly 92,000 clones, roughly 94% of them singletons. This TCR was sampled from a human donor in good health. This chain uses TRBV6-5 with TRBJ1-2, with D unresolved. Sequenced input: non-Treg CD4+ T cells sorted from blood. The CDR3 loop is CASSEGRYGYTF. The CDR3, as DNA: TGTGCCAGCAGTGAGGGTCGTTATGGCTACACCTTC.